This T cell receptor beta chain was profiled in a study of control samples from healthy donors and cancer patients. Profiled with immunoSEQ multiplex PCR; TCRdb holds only in-frame clones, not every one. The sample includes 100,000 to 150,000 clones, around 87% of them seen just once. This CDR3 has 15 amino acids. The germline V gene has CDR1 SGHAT and CDR2 FQNNGV. The ends lost 5 bases at V and 0 bases at J; junction bases unmatched: 7. This chain joins TRBV11-2 and TRBJ2-7; 7 positions match TRBD1. This TCR was recovered from a man aged 55 to 70 in good health. Sample: blood. CDR3 in amino acids: CASSRLGQVSYEQYF. CDR3 nucleotide sequence: TGTGCCAGCAGCCGCCTTGGACAGGTCTCCTACGAGCAGTACTTC.